This T cell receptor (beta chain) was found in a study of T-cell memory formation after mild COVID-19. CDR3 length: 15 amino acids. The V end lost 0 bases, the J end lost 1 base, and 9 bases lay between the germline ends. Germline CDR1 LGHNA, CDR2 YSLEER. Study-level results: Pre-infection memory already had some responding clones, implying cross-reactive memory joined. Contracting CD4+ clones lay largely in CM and EM, with CD8+ ones residing in EMRA.

A single record per CDR3 protein comes from TCRdb applying MiXCR to the 5' RACE reads. The table shows 450,000 or so distinct CDR3 sequences, with about 19% occurring only once. Remarks on this clonotype: Its cognate antigen is unknown.

This TCR derives from an adult woman who had mild COVID-19 (a few samples of this study predate the infection). Cell type and time point are not known. The V and J genes are TRBV4-3 and TRBJ1-1; no firm D call. The source material was PBMCs or a T cell subset sorted from them (not recorded which). CDR3 loop: CASSQDARENTEAFF. Written as DNA, the CDR3 is TGCGCCAGCAGCCAAGATGCTCGTGAGAACACTGAAGCTTTCTTT.